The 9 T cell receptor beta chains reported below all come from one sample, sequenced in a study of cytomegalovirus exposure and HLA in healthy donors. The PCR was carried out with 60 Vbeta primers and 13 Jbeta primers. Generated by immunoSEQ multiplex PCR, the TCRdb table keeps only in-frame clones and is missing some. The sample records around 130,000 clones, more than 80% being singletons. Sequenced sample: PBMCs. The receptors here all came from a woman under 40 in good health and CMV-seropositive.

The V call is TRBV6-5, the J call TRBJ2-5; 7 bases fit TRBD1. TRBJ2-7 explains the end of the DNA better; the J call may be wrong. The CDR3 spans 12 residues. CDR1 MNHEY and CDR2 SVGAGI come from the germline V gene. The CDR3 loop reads CASRDRNHEQYF. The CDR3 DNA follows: TGTGCCAGCAGGGACAGGAACCACGAGCAGTACTTC.

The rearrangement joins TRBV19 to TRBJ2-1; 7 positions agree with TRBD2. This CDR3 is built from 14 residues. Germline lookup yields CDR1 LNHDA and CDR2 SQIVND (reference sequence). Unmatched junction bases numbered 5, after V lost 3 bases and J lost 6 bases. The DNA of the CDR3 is TGTGCCAGTAGTATTCGGGAGGTCCTCAATGAGCAGTTCTTC. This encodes CASSIREVLNEQFF.

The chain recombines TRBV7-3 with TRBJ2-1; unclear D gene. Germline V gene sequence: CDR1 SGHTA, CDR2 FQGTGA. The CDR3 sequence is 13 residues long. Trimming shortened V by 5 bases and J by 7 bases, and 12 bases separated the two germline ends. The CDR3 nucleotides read TGTGCCAGCAGCAACCTCGGGTGGAATGAGCAGTTCTTC. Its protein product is CASSNLGWNEQFF.

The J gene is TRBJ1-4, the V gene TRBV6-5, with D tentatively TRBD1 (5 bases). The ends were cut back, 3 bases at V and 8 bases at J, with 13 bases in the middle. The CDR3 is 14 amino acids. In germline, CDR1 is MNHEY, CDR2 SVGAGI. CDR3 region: CASSYEGANEKLFF. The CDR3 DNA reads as TGTGCCAGCAGTTATGAAGGGGCAAACGAAAAACTGTTTTTT.

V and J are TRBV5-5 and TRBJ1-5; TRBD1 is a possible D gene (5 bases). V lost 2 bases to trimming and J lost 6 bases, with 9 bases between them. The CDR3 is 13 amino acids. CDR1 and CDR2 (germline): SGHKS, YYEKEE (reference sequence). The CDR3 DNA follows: TGTGCCAGCAGCTTATGGGACTTTCAGCCCCAGCATTTT. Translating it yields CASSLWDFQPQHF. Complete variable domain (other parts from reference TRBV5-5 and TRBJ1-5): DAGVTQSPTHLIKTRGQQVTLRCSPISGHKSVSWYQQVLGQGPQFIFQYYEKEERGRGNFPDRFSARQFPNYSSELNVNALLLGDSALYLCASSLWDFQPQHFGDGTRLSIL.

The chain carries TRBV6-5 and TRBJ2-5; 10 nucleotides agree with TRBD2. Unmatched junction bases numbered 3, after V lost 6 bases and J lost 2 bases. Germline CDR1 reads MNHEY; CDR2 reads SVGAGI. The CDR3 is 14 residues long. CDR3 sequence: CASSRGLAQETQYF. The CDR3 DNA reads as TGTGCCAGCAGCCGGGGACTAGCGCAAGAGACCCAGTACTTC.

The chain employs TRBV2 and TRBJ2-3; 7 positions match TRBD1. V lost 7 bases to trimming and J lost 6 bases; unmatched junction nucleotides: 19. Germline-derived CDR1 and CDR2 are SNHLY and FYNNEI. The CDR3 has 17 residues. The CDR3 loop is CASKGIMRGGQGDTQYF. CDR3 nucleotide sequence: TGTGCCAGCAAGGGTATTATGAGAGGGGGCCAAGGCGATACGCAGTATTTT.

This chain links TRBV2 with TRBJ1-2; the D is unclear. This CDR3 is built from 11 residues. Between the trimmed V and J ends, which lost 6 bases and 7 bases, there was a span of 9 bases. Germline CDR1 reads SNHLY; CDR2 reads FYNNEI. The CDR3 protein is CASRRLAGYTF. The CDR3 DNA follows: TGTGCCAGCAGGAGACTGGCTGGCTACACCTTC.

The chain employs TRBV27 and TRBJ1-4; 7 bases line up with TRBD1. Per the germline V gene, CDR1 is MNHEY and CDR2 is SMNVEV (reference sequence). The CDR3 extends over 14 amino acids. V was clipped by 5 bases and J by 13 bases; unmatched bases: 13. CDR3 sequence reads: CASSNHETTGSLFF. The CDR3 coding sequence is TGTGCCAGCAGTAATCACGAAACGACAGGGTCACTGTTTTTT.